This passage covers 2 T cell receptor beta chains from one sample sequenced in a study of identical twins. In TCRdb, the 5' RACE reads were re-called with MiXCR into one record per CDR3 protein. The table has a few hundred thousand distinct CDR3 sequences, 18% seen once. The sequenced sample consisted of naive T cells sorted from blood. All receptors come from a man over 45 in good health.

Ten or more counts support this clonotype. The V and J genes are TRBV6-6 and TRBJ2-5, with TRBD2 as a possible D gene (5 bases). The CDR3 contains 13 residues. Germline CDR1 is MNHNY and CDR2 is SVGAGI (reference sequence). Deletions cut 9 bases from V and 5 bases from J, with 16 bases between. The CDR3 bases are TGTGCCAGTTCGGACCGCCGAGGGGAGACCCAGTACTTC. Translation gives CASSDRRGETQYF.

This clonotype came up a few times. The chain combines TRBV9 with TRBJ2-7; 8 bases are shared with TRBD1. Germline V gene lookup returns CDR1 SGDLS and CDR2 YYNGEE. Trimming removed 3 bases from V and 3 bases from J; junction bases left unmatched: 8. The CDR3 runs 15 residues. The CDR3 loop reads CASSAGQGNFYEQYF. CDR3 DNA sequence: TGTGCCAGCAGCGCCGGACAGGGAAACTTCTACGAGCAGTACTTC.